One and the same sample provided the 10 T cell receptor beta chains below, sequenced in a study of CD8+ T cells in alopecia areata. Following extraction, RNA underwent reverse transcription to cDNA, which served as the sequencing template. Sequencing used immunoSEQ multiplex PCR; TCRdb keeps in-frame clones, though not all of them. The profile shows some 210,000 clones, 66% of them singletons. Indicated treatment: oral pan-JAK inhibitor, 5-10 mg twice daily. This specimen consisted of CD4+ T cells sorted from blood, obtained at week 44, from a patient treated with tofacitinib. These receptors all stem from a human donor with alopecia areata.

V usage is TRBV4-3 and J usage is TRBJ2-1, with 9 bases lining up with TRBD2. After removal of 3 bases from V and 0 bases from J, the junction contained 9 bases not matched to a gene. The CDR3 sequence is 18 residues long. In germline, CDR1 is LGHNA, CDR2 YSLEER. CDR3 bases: TGCGCCAGCAGCCATCCCCATCTAGCGGGAAGCTCCTACAATGAGCAGTTCTTC. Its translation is CASSHPHLAGSSYNEQFF.

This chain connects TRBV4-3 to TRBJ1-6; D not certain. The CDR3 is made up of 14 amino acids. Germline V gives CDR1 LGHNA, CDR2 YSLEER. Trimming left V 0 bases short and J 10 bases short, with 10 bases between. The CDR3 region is CASSQEGMGSPLHF. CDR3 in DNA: TGCGCCAGCAGCCAAGAGGGTATGGGATCACCCCTCCACTTT.

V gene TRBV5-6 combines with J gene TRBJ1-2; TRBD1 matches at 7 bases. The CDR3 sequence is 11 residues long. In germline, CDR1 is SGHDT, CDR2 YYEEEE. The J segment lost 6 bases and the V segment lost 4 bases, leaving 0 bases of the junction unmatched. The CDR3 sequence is CASSQGDGYTF. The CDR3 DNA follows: TGTGCCAGCAGCCAGGGGGATGGCTACACCTTC.

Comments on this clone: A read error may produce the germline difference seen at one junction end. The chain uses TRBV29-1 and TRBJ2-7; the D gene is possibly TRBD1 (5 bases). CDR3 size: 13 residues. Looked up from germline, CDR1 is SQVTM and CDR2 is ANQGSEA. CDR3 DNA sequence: TGCAGCGTGGAAGGGGTAGACAACTACGAGCAGTACTTC. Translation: CSVEGVDNYEQYF.

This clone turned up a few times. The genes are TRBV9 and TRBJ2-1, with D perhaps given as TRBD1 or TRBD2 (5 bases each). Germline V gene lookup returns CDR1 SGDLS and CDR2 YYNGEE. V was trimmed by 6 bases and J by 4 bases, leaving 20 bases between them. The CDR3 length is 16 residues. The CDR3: CASTQGGGITYNEQFF. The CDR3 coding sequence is TGTGCCAGCACCCAAGGTGGGGGAATCACATACAATGAGCAGTTCTTC.

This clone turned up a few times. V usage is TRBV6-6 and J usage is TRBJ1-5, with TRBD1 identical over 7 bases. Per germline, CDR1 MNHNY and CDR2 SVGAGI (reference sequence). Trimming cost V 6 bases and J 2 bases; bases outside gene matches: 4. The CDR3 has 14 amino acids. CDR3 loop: CASRRQGGNQPQHF. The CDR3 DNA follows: TGTGCCAGCAGGCGACAGGGAGGCAATCAGCCCCAGCATTTT.

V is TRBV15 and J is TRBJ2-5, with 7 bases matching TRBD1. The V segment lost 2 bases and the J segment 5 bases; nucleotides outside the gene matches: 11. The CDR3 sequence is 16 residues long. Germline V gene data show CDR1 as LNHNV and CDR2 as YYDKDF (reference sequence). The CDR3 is CATSRRVGTVGETQYF. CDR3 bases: TGTGCCACCAGCAGAAGAGTCGGGACAGTCGGGGAGACCCAGTACTTC.

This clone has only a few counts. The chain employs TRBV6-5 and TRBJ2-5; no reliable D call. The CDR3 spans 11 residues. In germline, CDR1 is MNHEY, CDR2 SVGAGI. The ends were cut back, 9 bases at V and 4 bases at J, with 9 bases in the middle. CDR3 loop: CASADRETQYF. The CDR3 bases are TGTGCCAGTGCGGACCGAGAGACCCAGTACTTC.

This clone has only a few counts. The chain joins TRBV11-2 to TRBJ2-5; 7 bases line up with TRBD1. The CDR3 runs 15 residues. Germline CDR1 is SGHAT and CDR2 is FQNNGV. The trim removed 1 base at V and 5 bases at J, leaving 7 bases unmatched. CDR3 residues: CASSLVRGLRETQYF. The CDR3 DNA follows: TGTGCCAGCAGCTTAGTGAGGGGGCTTCGGGAGACCCAGTACTTC.

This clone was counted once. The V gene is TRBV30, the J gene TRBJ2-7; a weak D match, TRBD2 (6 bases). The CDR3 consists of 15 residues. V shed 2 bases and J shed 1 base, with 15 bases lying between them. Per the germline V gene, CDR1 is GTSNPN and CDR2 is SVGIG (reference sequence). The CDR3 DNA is TGTGCCTGGAGTACCGCGGGACTGACATCCTACGAGCAGTACTTC. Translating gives CAWSTAGLTSYEQYF.